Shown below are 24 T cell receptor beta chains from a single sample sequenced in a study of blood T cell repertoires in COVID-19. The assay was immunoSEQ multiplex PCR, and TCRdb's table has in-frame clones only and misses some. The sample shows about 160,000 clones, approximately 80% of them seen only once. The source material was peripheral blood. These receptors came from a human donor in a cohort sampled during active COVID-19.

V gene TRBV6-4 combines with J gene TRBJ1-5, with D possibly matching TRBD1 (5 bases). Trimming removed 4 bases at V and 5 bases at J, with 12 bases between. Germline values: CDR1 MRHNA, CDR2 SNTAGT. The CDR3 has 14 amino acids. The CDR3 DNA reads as TGTGCCAGCAGTGGGACATGGACGGATCAGCCCCAGCATTTT. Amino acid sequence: CASSGTWTDQPQHF.

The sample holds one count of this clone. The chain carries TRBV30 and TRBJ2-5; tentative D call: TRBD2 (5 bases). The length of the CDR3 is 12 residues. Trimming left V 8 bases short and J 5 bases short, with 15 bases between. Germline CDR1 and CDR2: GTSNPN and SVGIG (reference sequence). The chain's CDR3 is CASGSQRETQYF. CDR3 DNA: TGTGCCAGCGGCTCCCAGAGGGAGACCCAGTACTTC.

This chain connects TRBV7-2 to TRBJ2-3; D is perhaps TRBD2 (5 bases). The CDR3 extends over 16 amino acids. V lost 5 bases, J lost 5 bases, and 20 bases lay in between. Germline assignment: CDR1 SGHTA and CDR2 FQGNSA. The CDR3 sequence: CASSDLPAGLVDTQYF. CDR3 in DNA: TGTGCCAGCAGCGACCTCCCGGCGGGTTTGGTAGATACGCAGTATTTT.

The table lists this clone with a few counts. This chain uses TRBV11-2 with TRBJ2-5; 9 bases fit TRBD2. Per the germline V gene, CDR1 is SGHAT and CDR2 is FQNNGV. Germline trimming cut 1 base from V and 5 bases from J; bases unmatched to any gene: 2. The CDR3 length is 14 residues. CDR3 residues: CASSLVTSGETQYF. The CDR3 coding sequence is TGTGCCAGCAGCTTAGTCACTAGCGGGGAGACCCAGTACTTC.

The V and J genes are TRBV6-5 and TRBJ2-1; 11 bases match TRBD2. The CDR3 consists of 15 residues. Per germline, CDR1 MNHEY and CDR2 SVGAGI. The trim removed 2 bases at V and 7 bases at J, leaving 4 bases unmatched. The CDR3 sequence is CASSYPTSGGNEQFF. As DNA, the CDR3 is TGTGCCAGCAGTTACCCAACTAGCGGGGGTAATGAGCAGTTCTTC.

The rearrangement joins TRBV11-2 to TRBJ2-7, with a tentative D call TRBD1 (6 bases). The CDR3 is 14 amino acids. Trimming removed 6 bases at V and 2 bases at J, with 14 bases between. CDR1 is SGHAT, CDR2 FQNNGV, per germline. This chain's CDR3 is CASRQIGTTYEQYF. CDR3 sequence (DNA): TGTGCCAGCAGGCAAATCGGGACAACCTACGAGCAGTACTTC.

CDR3 DNA sequence: TGTGCCAGCACTATCTCCTACGAGCAGTACTTC. It specifies CASTISYEQYF. The chain recombines TRBV2 with TRBJ2-7, with D uncertain. The V gene lost 7 bases and the J gene lost 0 bases, with 4 bases spanning the gap. The V gene's germline CDR1 is SNHLY and CDR2 FYNNEI. CDR3 length: 11 amino acids.

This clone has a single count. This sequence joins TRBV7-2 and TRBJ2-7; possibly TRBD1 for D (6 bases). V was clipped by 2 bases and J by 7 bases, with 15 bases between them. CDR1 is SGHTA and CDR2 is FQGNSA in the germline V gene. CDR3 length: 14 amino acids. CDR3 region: CASSLIPGEREQYF. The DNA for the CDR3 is TGTGCCAGCAGCTTAATTCCAGGGGAAAGGGAGCAGTACTTC. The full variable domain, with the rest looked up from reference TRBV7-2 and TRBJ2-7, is GAGVSQSPSNKVTEKGKDVELRCDPISGHTALYWYRQSLGQGLEFLIYFQGNSAPDKSGLPSDRFSAERTGGSVSTLTIQRTQQEDSAVYLCASSLIPGEREQYFGPGTRLTVT.

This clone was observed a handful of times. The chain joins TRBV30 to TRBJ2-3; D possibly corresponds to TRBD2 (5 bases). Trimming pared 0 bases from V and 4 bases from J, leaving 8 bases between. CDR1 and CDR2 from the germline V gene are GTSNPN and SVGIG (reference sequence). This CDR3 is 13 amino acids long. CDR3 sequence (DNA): TGTGCCTGGAGTGTAACGGAGGCAGATACGCAGTATTTT. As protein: CAWSVTEADTQYF.

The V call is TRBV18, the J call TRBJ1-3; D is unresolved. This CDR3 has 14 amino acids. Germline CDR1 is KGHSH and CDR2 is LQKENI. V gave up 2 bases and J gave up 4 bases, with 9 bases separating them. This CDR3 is CASSPLGPGNTIYF. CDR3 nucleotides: TGTGCCAGCTCACCATTGGGCCCCGGAAACACCATATATTTT.

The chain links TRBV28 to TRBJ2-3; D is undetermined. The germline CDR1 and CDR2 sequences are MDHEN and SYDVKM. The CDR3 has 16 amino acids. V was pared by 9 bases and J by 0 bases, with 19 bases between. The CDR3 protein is CASSPLITSSTDTQYF. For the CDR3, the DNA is TGTGCCAGTAGCCCGCTCATCACGTCTAGCACAGATACGCAGTATTTT.

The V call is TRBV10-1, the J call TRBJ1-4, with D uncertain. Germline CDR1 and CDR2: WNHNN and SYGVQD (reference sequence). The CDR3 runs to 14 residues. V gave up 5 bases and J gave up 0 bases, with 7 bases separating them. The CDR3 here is CASSRGSTNEKLFF. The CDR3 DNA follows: TGCGCCAGCAGTCGGGGATCAACTAATGAAAAACTGTTTTTT.

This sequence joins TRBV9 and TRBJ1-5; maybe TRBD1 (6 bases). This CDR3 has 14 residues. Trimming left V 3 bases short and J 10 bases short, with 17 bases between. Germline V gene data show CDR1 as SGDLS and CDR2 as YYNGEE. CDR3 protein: CASSGQAAEGPQHF. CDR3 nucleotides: TGTGCCAGCAGCGGACAGGCCGCCGAGGGACCCCAGCATTTT.

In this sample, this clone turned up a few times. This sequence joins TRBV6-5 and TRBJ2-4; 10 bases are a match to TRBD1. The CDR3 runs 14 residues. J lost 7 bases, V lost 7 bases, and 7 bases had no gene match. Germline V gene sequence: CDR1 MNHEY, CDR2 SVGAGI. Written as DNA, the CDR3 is TGTGCCAGCACCTTAGACAGGGGGCAGAACATTCAGTACTTC. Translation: CASTLDRGQNIQYF.

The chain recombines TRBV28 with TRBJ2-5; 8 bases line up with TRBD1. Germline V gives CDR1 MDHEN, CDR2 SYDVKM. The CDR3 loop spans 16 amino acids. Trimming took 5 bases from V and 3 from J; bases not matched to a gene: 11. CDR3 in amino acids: CASSHSGGVWEETQYF. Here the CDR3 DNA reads TGTGCCAGCAGTCATTCAGGGGGCGTGTGGGAAGAGACCCAGTACTTC.

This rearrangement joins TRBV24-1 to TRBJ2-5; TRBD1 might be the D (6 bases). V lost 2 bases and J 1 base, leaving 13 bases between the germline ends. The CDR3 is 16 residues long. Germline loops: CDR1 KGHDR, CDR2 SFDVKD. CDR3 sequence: CATSDSGTTIQETQYF. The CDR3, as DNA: TGTGCCACCAGTGATTCCGGGACAACGATCCAAGAGACCCAGTACTTC.

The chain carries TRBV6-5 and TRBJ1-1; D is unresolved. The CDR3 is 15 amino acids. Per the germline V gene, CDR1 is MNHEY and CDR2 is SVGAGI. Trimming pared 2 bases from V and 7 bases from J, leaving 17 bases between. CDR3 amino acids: CASSYTSGKESEAFF. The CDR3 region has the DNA TGTGCCAGCAGTTACACCTCGGGGAAAGAAAGTGAAGCTTTCTTT.

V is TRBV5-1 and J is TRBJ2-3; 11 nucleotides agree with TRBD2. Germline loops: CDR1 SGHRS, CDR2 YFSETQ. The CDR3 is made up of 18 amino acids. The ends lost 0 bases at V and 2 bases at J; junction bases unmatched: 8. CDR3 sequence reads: CASSLARTTSGNTDTQYF. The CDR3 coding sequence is TGCGCCAGCAGCTTGGCCAGAACGACTAGCGGGAACACAGATACGCAGTATTTT.

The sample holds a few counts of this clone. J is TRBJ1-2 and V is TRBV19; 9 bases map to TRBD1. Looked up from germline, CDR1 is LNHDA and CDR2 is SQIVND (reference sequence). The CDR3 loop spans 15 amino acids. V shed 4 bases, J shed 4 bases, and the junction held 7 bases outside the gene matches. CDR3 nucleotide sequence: TGTGCCAGTAGTACCTCCGGGACAGGGTCCTATGGCTACACCTTC. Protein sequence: CASSTSGTGSYGYTF. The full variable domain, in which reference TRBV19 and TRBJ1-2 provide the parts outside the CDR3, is DGGITQSPKYLFRKEGQNVTLSCEQNLNHDAMYWYRQDPGQGLRLIYYSQIVNDFQKGDIAEGYSVSREKKESFPLTVTSAQKNPTAFYLCASSTSGTGSYGYTFGSGTRLTVV.

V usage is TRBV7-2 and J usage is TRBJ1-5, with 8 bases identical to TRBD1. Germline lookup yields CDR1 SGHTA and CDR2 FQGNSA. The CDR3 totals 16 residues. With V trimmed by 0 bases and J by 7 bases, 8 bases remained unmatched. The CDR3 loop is CASSLAVGQGAQPQHF. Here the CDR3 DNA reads TGTGCCAGCAGCTTAGCGGTAGGACAGGGAGCGCAGCCCCAGCATTTT.

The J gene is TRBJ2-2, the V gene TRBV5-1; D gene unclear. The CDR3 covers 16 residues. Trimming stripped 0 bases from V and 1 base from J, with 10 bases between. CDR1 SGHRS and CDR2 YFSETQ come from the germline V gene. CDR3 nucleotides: TGCGCCAGCAGCTTGGATCCCCCCGGGAACACCGGGGAGCTGTTTTTT. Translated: CASSLDPPGNTGELFF.

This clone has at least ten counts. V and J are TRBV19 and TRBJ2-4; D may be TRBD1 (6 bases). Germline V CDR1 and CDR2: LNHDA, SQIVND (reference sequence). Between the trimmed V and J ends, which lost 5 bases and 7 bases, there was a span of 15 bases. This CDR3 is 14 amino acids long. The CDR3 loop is CASSHQGFLNIQYF. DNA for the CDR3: TGTGCCAGTAGTCACCAGGGGTTTTTGAACATTCAGTACTTC.

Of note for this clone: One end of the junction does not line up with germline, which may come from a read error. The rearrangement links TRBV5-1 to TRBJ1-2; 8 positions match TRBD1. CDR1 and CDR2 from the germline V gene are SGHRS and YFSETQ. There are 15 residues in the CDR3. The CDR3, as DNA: TGCGCCAGCAGCTTGGGACAGGGGAATAACCATGGCTACACCTTC. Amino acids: CASSLGQGNNHGYTF. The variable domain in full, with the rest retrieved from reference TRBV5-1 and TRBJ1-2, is KAGVTQTPRYLIKTRGQQVTLSCSPISGHRSVSWYQQTPGQGLQFLFEYFSETQRNKGNFPGRFSGRQFSNSRSEMNVSTLELGDSALYLCASSLGQGNNHGYTFGSGTRLTVV.

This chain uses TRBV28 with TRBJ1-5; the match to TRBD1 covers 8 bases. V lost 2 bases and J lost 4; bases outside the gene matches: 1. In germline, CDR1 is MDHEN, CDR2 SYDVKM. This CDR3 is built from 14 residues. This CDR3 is CASSLQGANQPQHF. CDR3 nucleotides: TGTGCCAGCAGTTTACAGGGGGCTAATCAGCCCCAGCATTTT.